This is a list of T cell receptor beta chains from one sample in a study of cytomegalovirus exposure and HLA in healthy donors. TCRdb's table, derived via immunoSEQ multiplex PCR, lists solely in-frame clones and lacks some. The sample records around 120,000 clones, 77% being singletons. Material: PBMCs. All receptors come from a human donor in good health. Each CDR3 is given with its conserved first and last residue. A D gene is named only where the DNA matches it firmly. Part of the rows lack a size; the others show once, few, many or a class for expanded clones.

abundance,d_gene,j_gene,v_gene,CDR3aa,CDR3nt
few,-,TRBJ2-2,TRBV6-1,CASSEGLEGGELFF,TGTGCCAGCAGTGAAGGACTAGAGGGCGGGGAGCTGTTTTTT
-,-,TRBJ2-5,TRBV14,CASSQTAETQYF,TGTGCCAGCAGCCAGACAGCGGAGACCCAGTACTTC
-,TRBD1,TRBJ2-7,TRBV7-2,CASSQPGQGLFEQYF,TGTGCCAGCAGCCAACCGGGACAGGGTTTATTCGAGCAGTACTTC
few,TRBD2,TRBJ2-7,TRBV11-1,CASSFKASGSYEQYF,TGTGCCAGCAGCTTCAAGGCTAGCGGGAGCTACGAGCAGTACTTC
-,-,TRBJ2-5,TRBV27,CASRATSYPQETQYF,TGTGCCAGCAGGGCCACTAGTTACCCCCAAGAGACCCAGTACTTC
few,TRBD2,TRBJ2-1,TRBV9,CASSVDGAGGMYNEQFF,TGTGCCAGCAGCGTAGACGGTGCGGGAGGGATGTACAATGAGCAGTTCTTC
once,-,TRBJ2-7,TRBV27,CASSLSRSSYEQYF,TGTGCCAGCAGTTTATCGAGGAGCTCCTACGAGCAGTACTTC
-,TRBD2,TRBJ2-1,TRBV28,CASSFPTGRERDEQFF,TGTGCCAGCAGTTTCCCCACGGGGCGGGAGCGGGATGAGCAGTTCTTC
-,-,TRBJ2-1,TRBV5-6,CASSLGPDRTISYNEQFF,TGTGCCAGCAGCCTCGGACCCGACCGGACAATCTCCTACAATGAGCAGTTCTTC
-,-,TRBJ2-1,TRBV11-3,CASSSTYGTRFGEQFF,TGTGCCAGCAGTTCCACATACGGGACACGGTTCGGTGAGCAGTTCTTC
-,TRBD1,TRBJ2-4,TRBV5-8,CASNSRDRTAKNIQYF,TGTGCCAGCAACTCACGGGACAGGACGGCCAAAAACATTCAGTACTTC
-,-,TRBJ1-1,TRBV5-1,CASSLTQVNTEAFF,TGCGCCAGCAGCTTGACACAAGTGAACACTGAAGCTTTCTTT
few,TRBD2,TRBJ2-7,TRBV11-3,CASSLGPGLALEPPSYEQYF,TGTGCCAGCAGCTTAGGACCGGGACTAGCGCTCGAACCCCCTTCCTACGAGCAGTACTTC
-,TRBD2,TRBJ2-3,TRBV7-6,CASSLYRGLAGEPDTQYF,TGTGCCAGCAGCTTATATCGGGGACTAGCGGGAGAACCAGATACGCAGTATTTT
-,-,TRBJ1-2,TRBV6-1,CANYATSKGAGYTF,TGTGCCAACTACGCGACAAGCAAAGGGGCTGGCTACACCTTC
-,-,TRBJ1-1,TRBV4-2,CASSQLPARGANTEAFF,TGTGCCAGCAGCCAACTCCCCGCTCGGGGGGCGAACACTGAAGCTTTCTTT
-,-,TRBJ2-2,TRBV10-1,CASSERRAGELFF,TGCGCCAGCAGTGAGAGGAGAGCCGGGGAGCTGTTTTTT